This entry features one T cell receptor (beta chain) sequence. The data belong to a study of blood T cell repertoires in COVID-19. Study-wide background: COVID-19 samples collected from the United States, Italy and Spain covered acute and convalescent phases. In each case, the material was cDNA or gDNA derived from T cells, B-cell-depleted T cells, or PBMCs.

Trimming at V came to 9 bases and at J to 6 bases, leaving 16 bases not matched to a gene. The CDR3 loop spans 17 amino acids. Germline lookup yields CDR1 LNHDA and CDR2 SQIVND (reference sequence). Generated by immunoSEQ multiplex PCR, the TCRdb table keeps only in-frame clones and is missing some. Here the sample spans 70,000 to 75,000 clones, 90% being singletons. The chain recombines TRBV19 with TRBJ2-1; 11 positions agree with TRBD2. The TCR comes from a human donor in a cohort sampled during active COVID-19. The source material was peripheral blood. DNA for the CDR3: TGTGCCAGCAGACCGGGACTAGCGGACCCTTGGGGCAATGAGCAGTTCTTC. This translates into CASRPGLADPWGNEQFF.